This is a list of T cell receptor beta chains from one sample in a study of PD-L1 blockade in urothelial cancer. Some clones are missing from TCRdb's copy, which holds only in-frame ones; the method was immunoSEQ multiplex PCR. The repertoire holds roughly 130,000 clones, with about 81% as singletons. Sample: PBMCs, taken around atezolizumab (anti-PD-L1) treatment. These TCRs come from a man in his forties or fifties with urothelial cancer. Both conserved end residues are part of each CDR3. The order of the fields is V gene, D gene, J gene, clone size, CDR3 protein, CDR3 DNA. The D gene is left open where the match is weak. Clone size appears in some rows only: once, few, many, or a class for an expanded clone.

TRBV10-1	-	TRBJ2-5	-	CASSESTGQETQYF	TGCGCCAGCAGTGAGTCGACAGGCCAAGAGACCCAGTACTTC
TRBV5-1	TRBD2	TRBJ2-7	once	CASSPRAGGPSEQYF	TGCGCCAGCAGCCCAAGGGCGGGAGGGCCGAGCGAGCAGTACTTC
TRBV15	TRBD1	TRBJ1-1	once	CATRGSDRAVGEAFF	TGTGCCACCAGAGGAAGCGACAGGGCTGTTGGTGAAGCTTTCTTT
TRBV9	-	TRBJ1-1	-	CASSVVSGGEAFF	TGTGCCAGCAGCGTAGTCTCGGGGGGTGAAGCTTTCTTT
TRBV5-4	-	TRBJ2-5	-	CASSLWRSGQGETQYF	TGTGCCAGCAGCTTGTGGAGAAGTGGGCAGGGAGAGACCCAGTACTTC
TRBV4-1	-	TRBJ1-1	-	CASSPMPTGSWTEAFF	TGCGCCAGCAGCCCCATGCCCACAGGGTCTTGGACTGAAGCTTTCTTT
TRBV15	TRBD2	TRBJ2-1	-	CATSRRGGPRVNEQFF	TGTGCCACCAGCAGACGGGGAGGGCCCAGGGTGAATGAGCAGTTCTTC
TRBV5-1	TRBD2	TRBJ2-7	-	CASSLVAGGSANEQYF	TGCGCCAGCAGCTTGGTCGCGGGCGGGAGTGCCAACGAGCAGTACTTC
TRBV27	-	TRBJ2-1	once	CASSSRGLNNEQFF	TGTGCCAGCAGCTCGAGGGGGTTGAACAATGAGCAGTTCTTC
TRBV6-5	-	TRBJ1-2	once	CASSYWQGNYGYTF	TGTGCCAGCAGTTACTGGCAGGGGAACTATGGCTACACCTTC
TRBV30	-	TRBJ1-2	-	CAWSRNYGYTF	TGTGCCTGGAGCCGGAACTATGGCTACACCTTC
TRBV28	-	TRBJ1-5	-	CASSLRQPRTQHF	TGTGCCAGCAGTTTGAGACAGCCCAGGACCCAGCATTTT
TRBV9	-	TRBJ2-1	-	CASSVGQGDNEQFF	TGTGCCAGCAGCGTAGGACAAGGCGACAATGAGCAGTTCTTC
TRBV19	TRBD2	TRBJ2-3	-	CASSPGWLAGADTQYF	TGTGCCAGTAGCCCGGGTTGGCTAGCGGGAGCCGATACGCAGTATTTT
TRBV7-8	-	TRBJ2-7	-	CASSLISDSAYEQYF	TGTGCCAGCAGCTTAATCTCGGACTCCGCTTACGAGCAGTACTTC
TRBV19	-	TRBJ2-3	-	CASSLTTDTQYF	TGTGCCAGTAGCCTGACAACAGATACGCAGTATTTT
TRBV27	TRBD2	TRBJ2-3	-	CASSLRLAGATDTQYF	TGTGCCAGCAGTTTGCGTCTAGCGGGAGCCACAGATACGCAGTATTTT
TRBV4-1	TRBD2	TRBJ2-5	-	CASSQGKASGRGGETQYF	TGCGCCAGCAGCCAAGGGAAGGCTAGCGGGAGGGGGGGGGAGACCCAGTACTTC
TRBV9	-	TRBJ1-2	-	CASSVGGEREFNYGYTF	TGTGCCAGCAGCGTAGGAGGTGAACGGGAGTTTAACTATGGCTACACCTTC
TRBV5-1	TRBD2	TRBJ2-1	once	CASSARTSGGGREQFF	TGCGCCAGCAGCGCCCGGACTAGCGGAGGGGGAAGGGAGCAGTTCTTC
TRBV18	TRBD1	TRBJ1-1	-	CASSPLGQGRTEAFF	TGTGCCAGCTCACCGCTAGGACAGGGGAGGACTGAAGCTTTCTTT
TRBV5-5	TRBD1	TRBJ1-1	-	CASSLTGTGRTEAFF	TGTGCCAGCAGCTTAACCGGGACAGGGAGGACTGAAGCTTTCTTT
TRBV28	TRBD1	TRBJ2-4	-	CASSLEPFRQGAKNIQYF	TGTGCCAGCAGTTTAGAACCCTTCCGACAGGGGGCCAAAAACATTCAGTACTTC
TRBV30	-	TRBJ1-2	-	CAWSFRPVGANYGYTF	TGTGCCTGGAGTTTCCGACCTGTAGGAGCTAACTATGGCTACACCTTC
TRBV5-1	TRBD1	TRBJ1-2	-	CASSWGTGPRAGGGYTF	TGCGCCAGCAGCTGGGGGACAGGGCCCCGCGCCGGGGGGGGCTACACCTTC
TRBV7-3	TRBD2	TRBJ2-1	-	CASSMGLAAEQFF	TGTGCCAGCAGCATGGGACTAGCGGCTGAGCAGTTCTTC